The 24 T cell receptor beta chains reported below all come from one sample, sequenced in a study of identifying expanded T cells in peripheral blood. Some clones are missing from TCRdb's copy, which holds only in-frame ones; the method was immunoSEQ multiplex PCR. This sample yields 60,000 to 70,000 clones, of which more than 70% are seen a single time; around 4.6% belongs to the top ten. The specimen sequenced was blood. These receptors were obtained from a person aged 18 to 70 in good health.

This rearrangement joins TRBV5-1 to TRBJ2-3, with TRBD2 matching 9 bases. There are 15 residues in the CDR3. With V trimmed by 4 bases and J by 6 bases, 9 bases remained unmatched. CDR1 is SGHRS and CDR2 is YFSETQ in the germline V gene. The CDR3 region is CASSISGRWGDTQYF. CDR3 DNA sequence: TGCGCCAGCAGCATTAGCGGGAGATGGGGCGATACGCAGTATTTT.

The J gene is TRBJ2-7, the V gene TRBV27; D remains unclear. With 6 bases removed from V and 2 bases from J, the gap between germline ends came to 17 bases. The CDR3 covers 15 residues. The germline V gene has CDR1 MNHEY and CDR2 SMNVEV (reference sequence). The CDR3, as DNA: TGTGCCAGCAGCCCGGACCTAACGCCCACCTACGAGCAGTACTTC. It yields the protein CASSPDLTPTYEQYF.

The chain joins TRBV2 to TRBJ1-3, with TRBD1 matching over 10 bases. Germline V gene data show CDR1 as SNHLY and CDR2 as FYNNEI. Trimming cost V 4 bases and J 8 bases; bases outside gene matches: 5. This CDR3 comprises 14 residues. The CDR3 here is CASSVRQGADTIYF. The CDR3 DNA follows: TGTGCCAGCAGTGTGAGACAGGGGGCTGACACCATATATTTT.

The chain has TRBV5-4 and TRBJ1-1; D not certain. The CDR3 runs to 14 residues. Trimming removed 6 bases at V and 3 bases at J, with 15 bases between. Germline V gives CDR1 SGHNT, CDR2 YYREEE (reference sequence). CDR3 DNA: TGTGCCAGCAATCCTCAACCAGATGACACTGAAGCTTTCTTT. It codes for CASNPQPDDTEAFF.

The J gene is TRBJ1-2, the V gene TRBV28, with D perhaps TRBD1 (6 bases). The CDR3 has 13 amino acids. Germline V gene data show CDR1 as MDHEN and CDR2 as SYDVKM. Trimming removed 6 bases from V and 6 bases from J, with 14 bases in between. This CDR3 is CASREGGGHGYTF. The CDR3 DNA is TGTGCCAGCAGAGAAGGGGGAGGGCATGGCTACACCTTC.

J is TRBJ2-1 and V is TRBV9, with a weak D call TRBD2 (7 bases). The CDR3 totals 15 residues. CDR1 and CDR2 from the germline V gene are SGDLS and YYNGEE. V lost 7 bases, J lost 0 bases, and 14 bases lay in between. As DNA, the CDR3 is TGTGCCAGCGCCCGGGGGGCAGGCTCCTACAATGAGCAGTTCTTC. Its protein is CASARGAGSYNEQFF.

The chain combines TRBV5-1 with TRBJ1-1; 8 bases map to TRBD1. Trimming took 4 bases from V and 2 from J; bases not matched to a gene: 4. The CDR3 is 14 amino acids. Germline CDR1 reads SGHRS; CDR2 reads YFSETQ. DNA for the CDR3: TGCGCCAGCAGCCCGGACAGGGTCAACACTGAAGCTTTCTTT. It yields the protein CASSPDRVNTEAFF.

This rearrangement joins TRBV2 to TRBJ2-1; 14 bases are shared with TRBD2. This CDR3 is 13 amino acids long. V shed 8 bases, J shed 9 bases, and the junction held 3 bases outside the gene matches. The germline V gene encodes CDR1 SNHLY and CDR2 FYNNEI. The chain's CDR3 is CASGTSGSGEQFF. The CDR3 bases are TGTGCCAGCGGGACTAGCGGGAGTGGTGAGCAGTTCTTC.

V gene TRBV9 combines with J gene TRBJ1-3, with TRBD1 identical over 8 bases. CDR1 and CDR2 (germline): SGDLS, YYNGEE. V lost 2 bases to trimming and J lost 4 bases; unmatched junction nucleotides: 5. The CDR3 runs to 15 residues. This CDR3 reads CASSVGQGAGNTIYF. CDR3 DNA: TGTGCCAGCAGCGTGGGCCAGGGGGCAGGAAACACCATATATTTT. Complete variable domain (other parts from reference TRBV9 and TRBJ1-3): DSGVTQTPKHLITATGQRVTLRCSPRSGDLSVYWYQQSLDQGLQFLIQYYNGEERAKGNILERFSAQQFPDLHSELNLSSLELGDSALYFCASSVGQGAGNTIYFGEGSWLTVV.

This clone has only one observation. The chain has TRBV10-3 and TRBJ2-2, with D perhaps matching TRBD1 (5 bases). The CDR3 sequence is 14 residues long. Germline V gene sequence: CDR1 ENHRY, CDR2 SYGVKD. Trimming shortened V by 4 bases and J by 7 bases, and 13 bases separated the two germline ends. In nucleotides, the CDR3 is TGTGCCATCAGTGCGGGCGGTAGGGGCGGGGAGCTGTTTTTT. Its protein is CAISAGGRGGELFF.

This clone was detected once. The chain couples TRBV7-3 to TRBJ1-5; D perhaps matches TRBD1 (5 bases). Between the trimmed V and J ends, which lost 0 bases and 2 bases, there was a span of 14 bases. The germline V gene has CDR1 SGHTA and CDR2 FQGTGA. The CDR3 spans 17 residues. In nucleotides, the CDR3 is TGTGCCAGCAGCTTAACCCTGTCTACAGGCGGCAATCAGCCCCAGCATTTT. This codes for CASSLTLSTGGNQPQHF.

The rearrangement uses TRBV30 and TRBJ2-1; weak D call: TRBD2 (6 bases). The CDR3 extends over 12 amino acids. The V end lost 2 bases, the J end lost 10 bases, and 12 bases lay between the germline ends. Germline V gives CDR1 GTSNPN, CDR2 SVGIG (reference sequence). The CDR3 sequence is CAWSRDSSEQFF. The CDR3 DNA reads TGTGCCTGGAGTAGGGACTCCAGCGAGCAGTTCTTC.

The V gene is TRBV5-1, the J gene TRBJ2-7; D not resolved. Germline CDR1 reads SGHRS; CDR2 reads YFSETQ. The CDR3 is 11 residues long. V was shortened by 1 base and J by 5 bases, with 4 bases between the two germline ends. CDR3 in DNA: TGCGCCAGCAGCTTGAGAGACGAGCAGTACTTC. Its protein product is CASSLRDEQYF.

The genes are TRBV30 and TRBJ1-1, with 7 bases lining up with TRBD1. V gave up 3 bases and J gave up 5 bases; unmatched junction bases: 9. Looked up from germline, CDR1 is GTSNPN and CDR2 is SVGIG (reference sequence). The CDR3 contains 14 residues. DNA for the CDR3: TGTGCCTGGAGGGCAGGGGGAGGGGGGACTGAAGCTTTCTTT. Its translation is CAWRAGGGGTEAFF.

This clone was observed a single time. V usage is TRBV7-9 and J usage is TRBJ1-5, with TRBD1 identical over 8 bases. The V gene end was trimmed by 1 base and the J gene end by 3 bases; junction bases not matched to a gene: 5. The germline V gene encodes CDR1 SEHNR and CDR2 FQNEAQ (reference sequence). The CDR3 contains 16 residues. DNA for the CDR3: TGTGCCAGCAGCTTAGGGACAGGGAGGGTCAATCAGCCCCAGCATTTT. It translates to CASSLGTGRVNQPQHF.

This clone was seen a handful of times. This rearrangement joins TRBV29-1 to TRBJ1-5; D gene unclear. In germline, CDR1 is SQVTM, CDR2 ANQGSEA. V gave up 4 bases and J gave up 4 bases, with 8 bases separating them. CDR3 length: 12 amino acids. CDR3 coding DNA: TGCAGCGTTGGGGAAGGGAATCAGCCCCAGCATTTT. It is translated as CSVGEGNQPQHF.

The CDR3: CASSILPSYEQYF. The CDR3 DNA reads as TGTGCCAGTAGTATCCTCCCCTCCTACGAGCAGTACTTC. The gene calls are TRBV19 and TRBJ2-7; D is unresolved. CDR3 size: 13 residues. Germline values: CDR1 LNHDA, CDR2 SQIVND (reference sequence). Trimming left V 3 bases short and J 0 bases short, with 6 bases between. The variable domain in full, completed from reference TRBV19 and TRBJ2-7, reads DGGITQSPKYLFRKEGQNVTLSCEQNLNHDAMYWYRQDPGQGLRLIYYSQIVNDFQKGDIAEGYSVSREKKESFPLTVTSAQKNPTAFYLCASSILPSYEQYFGPGTRLTVT.

The chain's CDR3 is CASRKDRRNEKLFF. The CDR3 DNA reads as TGTGCCAGCAGAAAGGACAGGAGAAATGAAAAACTGTTTTTT. This rearrangement joins TRBV28 to TRBJ1-4; 7 bases align to TRBD1. This CDR3 is built from 14 residues. Trimming removed 6 bases from V and 5 bases from J; junction bases left unmatched: 6. The V gene's germline CDR1 is MDHEN and CDR2 SYDVKM.

The chain links TRBV7-9 to TRBJ1-1; D possibly corresponds to TRBD1 (6 bases). This CDR3 contains 12 residues. Per the germline V gene, CDR1 is SEHNR and CDR2 is FQNEAQ (reference sequence). The V end was cut by 5 bases, the J end by 7 bases, with 11 bases between. Here the CDR3 reads CASSPGAFEAFF. CDR3 coding DNA: TGTGCCAGCAGCCCGGGGGCGTTTGAAGCTTTCTTT.

This chain connects TRBV6-4 to TRBJ2-5; 8 bases are shared with TRBD2. CDR3 length: 15 amino acids. The J segment lost 5 bases and the V segment lost 5 bases, leaving 10 bases of the junction unmatched. Germline V CDR1 and CDR2: MRHNA, SNTAGT. CDR3 nucleotides: TGTGCCAGCAGTCCCACCAGCGGGGGCGGGGAGACCCAGTACTTC. Protein product: CASSPTSGGGETQYF.

The table lists this clone with a count of one. The rearrangement uses TRBV19 and TRBJ2-1, with TRBD1 matching over 9 bases. Losses at the gene ends were 7 bases for V and 6 bases for J; bases not matched to a gene: 10. CDR1 and CDR2 (germline): LNHDA, SQIVND (reference sequence). This CDR3 is 15 amino acids long. The CDR3 here is CASTVLGQGSNEQFF. DNA of the CDR3: TGTGCCAGTACCGTCCTGGGACAGGGATCCAATGAGCAGTTCTTC.

The chain employs TRBV11-2 and TRBJ1-1; D unclear. CDR3 length: 12 amino acids. The V end was cut by 2 bases, the J end by 6 bases, with 7 bases between. Germline V gene lookup returns CDR1 SGHAT and CDR2 FQNNGV. The CDR3 sequence: CASSLKGPEAFF. The CDR3, as DNA: TGTGCCAGCAGCTTAAAAGGACCTGAAGCTTTCTTT.

This chain joins TRBV5-1 and TRBJ2-2, with 7 bases matching TRBD1. The trim removed 4 bases at V and 3 bases at J, leaving 6 bases unmatched. This CDR3 spans 15 amino acids. Germline values: CDR1 SGHRS, CDR2 YFSETQ. The DNA for the CDR3 is TGCGCCAGCAGCCTCGGACAGGACTACACCGGGGAGCTGTTTTTT. Encoded protein: CASSLGQDYTGELFF. The full variable domain, with the rest looked up from reference TRBV5-1 and TRBJ2-2, is KAGVTQTPRYLIKTRGQQVTLSCSPISGHRSVSWYQQTPGQGLQFLFEYFSETQRNKGNFPGRFSGRQFSNSRSEMNVSTLELGDSALYLCASSLGQDYTGELFFGEGSRLTVL.

This chain joins TRBV4-3 and TRBJ2-7; 7 bases are shared with TRBD1. This CDR3 has 19 residues. Germline CDR1 reads LGHNA; CDR2 reads YSLEER. Germline trimming cut 0 bases from V and 0 bases from J; bases unmatched to any gene: 14. CDR3 loop: CASSQDHPGTALSSYEQYF. The CDR3 DNA reads as TGCGCCAGCAGCCAAGATCACCCCGGGACAGCGCTTAGCTCCTACGAGCAGTACTTC.